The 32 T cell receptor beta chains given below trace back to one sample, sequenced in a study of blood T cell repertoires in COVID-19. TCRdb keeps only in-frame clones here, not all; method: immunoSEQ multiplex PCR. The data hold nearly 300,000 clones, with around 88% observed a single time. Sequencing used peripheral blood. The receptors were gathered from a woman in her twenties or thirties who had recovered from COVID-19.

The CDR3 sequence: CASSYEWGAEETQYF. In nucleotides, the CDR3 is TGTGCCAGCAGTTACGAGTGGGGAGCGGAAGAGACCCAGTACTTC. The V call is TRBV6-5, the J call TRBJ2-5; possibly TRBD2 for D (5 bases). Germline-derived CDR1 and CDR2 are MNHEY and SVGAGI. The V end lost 2 bases, the J end lost 3 bases, and 13 bases lay between the germline ends. The CDR3 loop spans 15 amino acids.

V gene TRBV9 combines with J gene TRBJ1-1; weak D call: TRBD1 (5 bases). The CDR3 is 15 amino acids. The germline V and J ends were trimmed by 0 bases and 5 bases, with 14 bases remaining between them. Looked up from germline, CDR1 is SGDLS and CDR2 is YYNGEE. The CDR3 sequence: CASSVDAGVLTEAFF. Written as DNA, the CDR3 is TGTGCCAGCAGCGTAGATGCGGGGGTTTTAACTGAAGCTTTCTTT. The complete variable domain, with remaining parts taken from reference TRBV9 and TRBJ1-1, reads DSGVTQTPKHLITATGQRVTLRCSPRSGDLSVYWYQQSLDQGLQFLIQYYNGEERAKGNILERFSAQQFPDLHSELNLSSLELGDSALYFCASSVDAGVLTEAFFGQGTRLTVV.

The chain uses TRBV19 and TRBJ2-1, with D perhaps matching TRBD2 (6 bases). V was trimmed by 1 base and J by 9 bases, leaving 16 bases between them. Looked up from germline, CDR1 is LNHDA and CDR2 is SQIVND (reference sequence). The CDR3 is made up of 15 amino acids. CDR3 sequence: CASSIGGTARGEQFF. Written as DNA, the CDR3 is TGTGCCAGTAGTATAGGCGGGACCGCCCGAGGTGAGCAGTTCTTC.

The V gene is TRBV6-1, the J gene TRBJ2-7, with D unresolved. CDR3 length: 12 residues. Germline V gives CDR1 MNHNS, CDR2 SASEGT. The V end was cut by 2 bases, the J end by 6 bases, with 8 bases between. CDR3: CASSESGGEQYF. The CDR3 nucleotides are TGTGCCAGCAGTGAATCCGGTGGCGAGCAGTACTTC.

This CDR3 reads CASKGQGAGDEQYF. CDR3 sequence (DNA): TGTGCCAGCAAGGGACAGGGGGCTGGAGACGAGCAGTACTTC. The chain couples TRBV2 to TRBJ2-7; TRBD1 matches at 12 bases. Per the germline V gene, CDR1 is SNHLY and CDR2 is FYNNEI. With 7 bases clipped from V and 5 bases from J, the junction kept 6 bases outside the gene matches. The CDR3 has 14 residues.

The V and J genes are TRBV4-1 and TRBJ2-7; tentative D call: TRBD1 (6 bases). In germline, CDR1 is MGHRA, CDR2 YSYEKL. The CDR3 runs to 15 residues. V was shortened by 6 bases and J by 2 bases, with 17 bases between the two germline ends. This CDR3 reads CASSRDPGQTYEQYF. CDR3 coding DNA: TGCGCCAGCAGTCGGGATCCGGGACAAACCTACGAGCAGTACTTC.

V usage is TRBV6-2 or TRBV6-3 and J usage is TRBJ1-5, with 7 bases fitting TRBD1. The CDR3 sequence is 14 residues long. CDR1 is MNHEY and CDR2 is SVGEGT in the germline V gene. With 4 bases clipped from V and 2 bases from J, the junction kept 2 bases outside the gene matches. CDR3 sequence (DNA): TGTGCCAGCAGTTTAACAGGGGGCAATCAGCCCCAGCATTTT. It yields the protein CASSLTGGNQPQHF.

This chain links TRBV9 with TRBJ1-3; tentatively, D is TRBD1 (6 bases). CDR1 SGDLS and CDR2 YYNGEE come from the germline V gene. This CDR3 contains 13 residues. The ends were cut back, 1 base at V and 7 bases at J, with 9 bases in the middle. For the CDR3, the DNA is TGTGCCAGCAGCGTAATGGGGGCCAACACCATATATTTT. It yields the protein CASSVMGANTIYF.

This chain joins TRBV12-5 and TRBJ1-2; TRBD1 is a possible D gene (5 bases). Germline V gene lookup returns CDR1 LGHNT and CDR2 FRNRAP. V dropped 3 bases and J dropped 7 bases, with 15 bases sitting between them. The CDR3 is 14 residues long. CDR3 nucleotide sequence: TGTGCTAGTGGTTTTGGGTGGGGGACTGGTGGCTACACCTTC. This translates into CASGFGWGTGGYTF.

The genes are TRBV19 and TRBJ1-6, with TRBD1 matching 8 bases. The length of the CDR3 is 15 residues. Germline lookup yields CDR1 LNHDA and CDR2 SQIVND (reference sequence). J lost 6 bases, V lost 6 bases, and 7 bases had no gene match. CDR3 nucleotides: TGTGCCAGTAGCGCGACAGGGGCCCTTAATTCACCCCTCCACTTT. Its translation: CASSATGALNSPLHF.

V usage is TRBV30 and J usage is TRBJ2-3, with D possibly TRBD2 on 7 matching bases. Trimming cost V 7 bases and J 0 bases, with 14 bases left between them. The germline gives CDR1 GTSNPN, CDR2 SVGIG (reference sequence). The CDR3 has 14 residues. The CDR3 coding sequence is TGTGCCTCGGAGGGGGGGACTAGCACAGATACGCAGTATTTT. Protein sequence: CASEGGTSTDTQYF.

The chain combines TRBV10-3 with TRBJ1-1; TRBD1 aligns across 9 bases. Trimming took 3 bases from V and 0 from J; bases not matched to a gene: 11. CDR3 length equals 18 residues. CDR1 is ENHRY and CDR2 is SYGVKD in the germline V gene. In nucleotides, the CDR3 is TGTGCCATCAGTGATCTTGACAGGGGGTATTTGGTGAACACTGAAGCTTTCTTT. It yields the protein CAISDLDRGYLVNTEAFF.

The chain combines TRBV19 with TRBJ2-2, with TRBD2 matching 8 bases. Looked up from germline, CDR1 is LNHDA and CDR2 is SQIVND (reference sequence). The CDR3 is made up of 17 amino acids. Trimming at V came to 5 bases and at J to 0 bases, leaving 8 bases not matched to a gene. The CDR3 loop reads CASSSGGKASNTGELFF. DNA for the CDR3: TGTGCCAGTAGTTCGGGGGGGAAAGCGTCGAACACCGGGGAGCTGTTTTTT.

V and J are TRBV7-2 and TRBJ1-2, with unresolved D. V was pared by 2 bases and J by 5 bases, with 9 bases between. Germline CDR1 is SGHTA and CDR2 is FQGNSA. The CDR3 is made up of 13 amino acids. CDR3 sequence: CASSLKGEYGYTF. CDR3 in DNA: TGTGCCAGCAGCTTAAAGGGAGAATATGGCTACACCTTC. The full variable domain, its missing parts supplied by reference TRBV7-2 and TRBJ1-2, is GAGVSQSPSNKVTEKGKDVELRCDPISGHTALYWYRQSLGQGLEFLIYFQGNSAPDKSGLPSDRFSAERTGGSVSTLTIQRTQQEDSAVYLCASSLKGEYGYTFGSGTRLTVV.

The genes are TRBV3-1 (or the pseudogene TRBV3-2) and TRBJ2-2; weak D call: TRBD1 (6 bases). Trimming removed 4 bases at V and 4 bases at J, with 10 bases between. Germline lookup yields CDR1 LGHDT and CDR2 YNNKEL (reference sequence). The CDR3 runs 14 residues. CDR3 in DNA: TGTGCCAGCAGCCTTACAGGGCGCACCGGGGAGCTGTTTTTT. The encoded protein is CASSLTGRTGELFF.

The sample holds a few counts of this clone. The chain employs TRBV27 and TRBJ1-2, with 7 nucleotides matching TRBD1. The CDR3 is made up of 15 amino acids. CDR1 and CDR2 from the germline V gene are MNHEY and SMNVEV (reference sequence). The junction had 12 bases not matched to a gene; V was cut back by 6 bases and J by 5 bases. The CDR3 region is CASRRTLTGIYGYTF. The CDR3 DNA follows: TGTGCCAGCAGAAGAACCCTGACAGGGATTTATGGCTACACCTTC.

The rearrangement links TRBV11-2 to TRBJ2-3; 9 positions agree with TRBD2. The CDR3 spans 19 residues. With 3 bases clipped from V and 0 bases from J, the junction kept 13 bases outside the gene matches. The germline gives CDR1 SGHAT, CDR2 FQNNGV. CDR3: CASSFLAWASGTSTDTQYF. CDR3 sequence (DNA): TGTGCCAGCAGCTTCCTGGCATGGGCTAGCGGGACTAGCACAGATACGCAGTATTTT.

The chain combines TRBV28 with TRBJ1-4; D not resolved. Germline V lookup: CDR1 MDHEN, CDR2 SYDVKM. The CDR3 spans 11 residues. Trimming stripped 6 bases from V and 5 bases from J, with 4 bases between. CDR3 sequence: CASSINEKLFF. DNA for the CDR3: TGTGCCAGCAGCATCAATGAAAAACTGTTTTTT.

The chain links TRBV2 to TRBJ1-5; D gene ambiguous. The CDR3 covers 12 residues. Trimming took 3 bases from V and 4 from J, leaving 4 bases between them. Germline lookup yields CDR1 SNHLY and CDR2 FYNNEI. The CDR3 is CASSDGNQPQHF. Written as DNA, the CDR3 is TGTGCCAGCAGTGACGGGAATCAGCCCCAGCATTTT. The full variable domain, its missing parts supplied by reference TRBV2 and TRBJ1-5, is EPEVTQTPSHQVTQMGQEVILRCVPISNHLYFYWYRQILGQKVEFLVSFYNNEISEKSEIFDDQFSVERPDGSNFTLKIRSTKLEDSAMYFCASSDGNQPQHFGDGTRLSIL.

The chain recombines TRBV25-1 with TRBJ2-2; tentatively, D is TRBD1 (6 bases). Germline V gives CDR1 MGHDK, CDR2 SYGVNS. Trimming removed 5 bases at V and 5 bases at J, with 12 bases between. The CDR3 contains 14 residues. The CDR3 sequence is CASSFLRGTGELFF. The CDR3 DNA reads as TGTGCCAGCAGTTTTCTCAGGGGAACCGGGGAGCTGTTTTTT.

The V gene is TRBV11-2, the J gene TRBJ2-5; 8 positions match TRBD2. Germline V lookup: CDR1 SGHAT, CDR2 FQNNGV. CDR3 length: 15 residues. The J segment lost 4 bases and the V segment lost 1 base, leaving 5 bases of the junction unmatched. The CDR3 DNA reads TGTGCCAGCAGCTTAGCCGGGGGGGCGGGAGAGACCCAGTACTTC. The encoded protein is CASSLAGGAGETQYF.

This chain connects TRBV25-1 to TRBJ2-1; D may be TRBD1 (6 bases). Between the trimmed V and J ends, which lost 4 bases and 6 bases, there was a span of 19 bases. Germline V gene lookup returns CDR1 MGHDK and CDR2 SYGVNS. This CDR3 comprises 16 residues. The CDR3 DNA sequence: TGTGCCAGCAGTGGAATTGGGGCCCGGGACACCAATGAGCAGTTCTTC. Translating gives CASSGIGARDTNEQFF. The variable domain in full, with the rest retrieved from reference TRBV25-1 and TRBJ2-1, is EADIYQTPRYLVIGTGKKITLECSQTMGHDKMYWYQQDPGMELHLIHYSYGVNSTEKGDLSSESTVSRIRTEHFPLTLESARPSHTSQYLCASSGIGARDTNEQFFGPGTRLTVL.

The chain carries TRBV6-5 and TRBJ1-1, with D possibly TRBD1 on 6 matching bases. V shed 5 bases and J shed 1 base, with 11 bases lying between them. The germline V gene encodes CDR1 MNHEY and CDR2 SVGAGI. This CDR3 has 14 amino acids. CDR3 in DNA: TGTGCCAGCAGTCTCTTGGGGGCGAACACTGAAGCTTTCTTT. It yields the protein CASSLLGANTEAFF.

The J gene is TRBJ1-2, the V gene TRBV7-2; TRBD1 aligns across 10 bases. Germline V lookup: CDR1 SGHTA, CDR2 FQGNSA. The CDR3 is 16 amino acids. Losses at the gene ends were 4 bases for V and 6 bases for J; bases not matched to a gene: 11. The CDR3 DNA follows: TGTGCCAGCAGCTCCGGGGACGGGACAGGGGAAAATGGCTACACCTTC. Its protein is CASSSGDGTGENGYTF.

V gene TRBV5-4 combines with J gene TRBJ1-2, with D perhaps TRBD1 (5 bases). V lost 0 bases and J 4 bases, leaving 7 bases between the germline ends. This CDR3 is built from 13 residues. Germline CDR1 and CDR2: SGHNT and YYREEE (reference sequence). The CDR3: CASSLGGAYGYTF. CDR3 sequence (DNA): TGTGCCAGCAGCTTGGGGGGCGCCTATGGCTACACCTTC.

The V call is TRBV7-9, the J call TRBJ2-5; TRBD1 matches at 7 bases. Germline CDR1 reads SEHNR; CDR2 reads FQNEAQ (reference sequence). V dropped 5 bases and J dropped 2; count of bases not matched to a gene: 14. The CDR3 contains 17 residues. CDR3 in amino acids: CASSVFLRDSLQETQYF. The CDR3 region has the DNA TGTGCCAGCAGCGTATTCCTCCGGGACAGCTTACAAGAGACCCAGTACTTC.

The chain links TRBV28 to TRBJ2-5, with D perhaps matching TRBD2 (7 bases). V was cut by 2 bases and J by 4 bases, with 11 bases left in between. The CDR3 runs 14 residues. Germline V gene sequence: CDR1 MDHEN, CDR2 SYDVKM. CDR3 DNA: TGTGCCAGCAGTTTAGCGGGGGCCCGAGAGACCCAGTACTTC. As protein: CASSLAGARETQYF.

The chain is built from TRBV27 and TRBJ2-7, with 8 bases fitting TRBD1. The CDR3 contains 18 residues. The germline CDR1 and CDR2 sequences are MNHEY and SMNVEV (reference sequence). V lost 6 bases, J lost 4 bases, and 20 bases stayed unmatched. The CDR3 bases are TGTGCCAGCAGCTCGGTCACCATACAGGGGGGCCTCACATACGAGCAGTACTTC. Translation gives CASSSVTIQGGLTYEQYF.

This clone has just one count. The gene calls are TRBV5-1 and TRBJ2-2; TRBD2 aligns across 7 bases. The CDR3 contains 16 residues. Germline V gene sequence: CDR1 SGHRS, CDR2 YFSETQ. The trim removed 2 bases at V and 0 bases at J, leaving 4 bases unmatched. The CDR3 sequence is CASSFREASNTGELFF. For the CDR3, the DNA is TGCGCCAGCAGCTTTCGGGAGGCTTCGAACACCGGGGAGCTGTTTTTT.

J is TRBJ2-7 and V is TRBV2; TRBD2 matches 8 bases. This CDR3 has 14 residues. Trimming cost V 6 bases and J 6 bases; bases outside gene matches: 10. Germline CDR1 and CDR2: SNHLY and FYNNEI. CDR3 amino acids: CASRGVAGQAEQYF. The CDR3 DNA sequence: TGTGCCAGCAGGGGGGTAGCGGGGCAAGCCGAGCAGTACTTC.

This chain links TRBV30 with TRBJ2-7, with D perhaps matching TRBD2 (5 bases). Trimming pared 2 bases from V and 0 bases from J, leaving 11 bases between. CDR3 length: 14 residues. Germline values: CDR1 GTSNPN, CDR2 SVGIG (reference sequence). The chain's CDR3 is CAWSPGLISYEQYF. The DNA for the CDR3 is TGTGCCTGGAGTCCCGGACTGATCTCCTACGAGCAGTACTTC.

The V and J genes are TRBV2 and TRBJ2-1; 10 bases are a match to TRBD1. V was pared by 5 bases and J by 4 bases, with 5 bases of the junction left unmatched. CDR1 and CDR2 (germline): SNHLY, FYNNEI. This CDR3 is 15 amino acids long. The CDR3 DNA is TGTGCCAGCAGTCAGGACAGGGGGGAGTACAATGAGCAGTTCTTC. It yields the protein CASSQDRGEYNEQFF.